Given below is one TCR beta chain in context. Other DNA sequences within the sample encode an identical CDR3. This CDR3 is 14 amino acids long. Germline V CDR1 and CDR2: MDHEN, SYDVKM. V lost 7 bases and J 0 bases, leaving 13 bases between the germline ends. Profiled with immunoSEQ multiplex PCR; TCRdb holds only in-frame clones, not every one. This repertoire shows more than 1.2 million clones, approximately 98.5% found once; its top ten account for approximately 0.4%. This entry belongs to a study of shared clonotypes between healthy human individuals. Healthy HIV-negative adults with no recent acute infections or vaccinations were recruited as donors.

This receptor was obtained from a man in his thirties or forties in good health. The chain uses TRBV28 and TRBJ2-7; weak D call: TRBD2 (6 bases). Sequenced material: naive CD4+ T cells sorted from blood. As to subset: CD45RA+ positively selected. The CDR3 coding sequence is TGTGCCAGCACAATCGCGGGATCCTCCTACGAGCAGTACTTC. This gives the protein CASTIAGSSYEQYF.